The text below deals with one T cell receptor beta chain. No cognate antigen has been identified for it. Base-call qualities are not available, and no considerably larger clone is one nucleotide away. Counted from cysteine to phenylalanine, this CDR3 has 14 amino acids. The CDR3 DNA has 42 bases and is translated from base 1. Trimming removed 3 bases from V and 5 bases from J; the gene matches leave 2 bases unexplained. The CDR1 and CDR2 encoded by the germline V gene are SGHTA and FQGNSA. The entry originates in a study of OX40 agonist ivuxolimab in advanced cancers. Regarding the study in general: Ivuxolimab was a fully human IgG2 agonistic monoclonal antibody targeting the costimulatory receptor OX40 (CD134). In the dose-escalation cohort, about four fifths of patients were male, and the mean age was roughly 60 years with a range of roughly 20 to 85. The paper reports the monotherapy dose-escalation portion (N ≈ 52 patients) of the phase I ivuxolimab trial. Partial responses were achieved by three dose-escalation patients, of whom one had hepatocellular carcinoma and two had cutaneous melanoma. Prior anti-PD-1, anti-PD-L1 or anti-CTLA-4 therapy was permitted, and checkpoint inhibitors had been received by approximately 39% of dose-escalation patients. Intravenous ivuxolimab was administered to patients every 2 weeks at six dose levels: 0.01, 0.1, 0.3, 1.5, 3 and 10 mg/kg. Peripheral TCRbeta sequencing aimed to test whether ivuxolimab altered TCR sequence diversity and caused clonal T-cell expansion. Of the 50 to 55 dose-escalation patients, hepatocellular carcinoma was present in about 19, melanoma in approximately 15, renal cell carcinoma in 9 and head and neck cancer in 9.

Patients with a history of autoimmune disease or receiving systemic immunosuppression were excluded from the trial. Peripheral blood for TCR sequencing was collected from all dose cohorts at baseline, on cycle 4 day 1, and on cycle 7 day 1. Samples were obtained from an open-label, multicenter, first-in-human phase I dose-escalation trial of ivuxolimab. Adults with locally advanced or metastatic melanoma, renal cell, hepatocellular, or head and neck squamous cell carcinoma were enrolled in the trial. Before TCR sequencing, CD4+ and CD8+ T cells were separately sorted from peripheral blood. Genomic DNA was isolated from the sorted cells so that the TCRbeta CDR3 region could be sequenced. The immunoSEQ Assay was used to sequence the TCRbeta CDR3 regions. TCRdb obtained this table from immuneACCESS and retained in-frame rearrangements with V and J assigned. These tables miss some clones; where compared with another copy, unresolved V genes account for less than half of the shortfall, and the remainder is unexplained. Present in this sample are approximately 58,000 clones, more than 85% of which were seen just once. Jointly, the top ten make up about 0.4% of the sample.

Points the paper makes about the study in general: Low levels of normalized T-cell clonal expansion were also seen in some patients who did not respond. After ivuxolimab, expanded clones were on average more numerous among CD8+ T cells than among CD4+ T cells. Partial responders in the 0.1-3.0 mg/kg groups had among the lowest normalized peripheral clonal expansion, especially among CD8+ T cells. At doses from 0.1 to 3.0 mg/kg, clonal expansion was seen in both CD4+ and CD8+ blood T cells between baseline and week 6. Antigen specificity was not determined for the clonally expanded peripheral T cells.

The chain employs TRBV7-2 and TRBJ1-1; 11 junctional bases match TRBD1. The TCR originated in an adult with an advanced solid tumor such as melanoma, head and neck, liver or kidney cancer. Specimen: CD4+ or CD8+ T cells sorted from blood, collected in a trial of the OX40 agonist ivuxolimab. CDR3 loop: CASSLDRGRTEAFF. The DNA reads TGTGCCAGCAGCTTGGACAGGGGGCGAACTGAAGCTTTCTTT.